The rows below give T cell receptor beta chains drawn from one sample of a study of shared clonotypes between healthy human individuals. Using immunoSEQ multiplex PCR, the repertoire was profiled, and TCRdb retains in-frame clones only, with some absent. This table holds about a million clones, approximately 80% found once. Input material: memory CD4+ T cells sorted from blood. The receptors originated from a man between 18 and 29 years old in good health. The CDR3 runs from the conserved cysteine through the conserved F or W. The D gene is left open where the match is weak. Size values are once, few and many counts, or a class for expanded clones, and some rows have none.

CDR3: CAWSGTPGIYGYTF
DNA: TGTGCCTGGAGTGGGACCCCAGGAATCTATGGCTACACCTTC
D: NA
size: NA
J: TRBJ1-2
V: TRBV30

CDR3: CASSKDADRRGNTEAFF
DNA: TGTGCCAGCAGCAAAGACGCGGACAGGAGAGGGAACACTGAAGCTTTCTTT
D: NA
size: once
J: TRBJ1-1
V: TRBV21-1

CDR3: CAWSVLGGYTF
DNA: TGTGCCTGGAGTGTTTTAGGAGGCTACACCTTC
D: NA
size: few
J: TRBJ1-2
V: TRBV30

CDR3: CASSQGTRAGHEQFF
DNA: TGCGCCAGCAGCCAAGGAACTAGGGCGGGGCATGAGCAGTTCTTC
D: NA
size: NA
J: TRBJ2-1
V: TRBV4-1

CDR3: CAWSTTSGQPQHF
DNA: TGTGCCTGGAGCACGACAAGCGGTCAGCCCCAGCATTTT
D: NA
size: NA
J: TRBJ1-5
V: TRBV30

CDR3: CAISGLGERIYGYTF
DNA: TGTGCCATCAGCGGCTTAGGGGAGAGGATCTATGGCTACACCTTC
D: NA
size: NA
J: TRBJ1-2
V: TRBV10-3

CDR3: CASSQEWAGAGYEQYF
DNA: TGCGCCAGCAGCCAAGAATGGGCGGGAGCAGGCTACGAGCAGTACTTC
D: TRBD2
size: NA
J: TRBJ2-7
V: TRBV4-3

CDR3: CASSHSGTGGSSSTDTQYF
DNA: TGCGCCAGCAGCCACTCCGGGACAGGGGGTTCTTCTAGCACAGATACGCAGTATTTT
D: TRBD1
size: NA
J: TRBJ2-3
V: TRBV4-1

CDR3: CAWTTGTQGLRDEQYF
DNA: TGTGCCTGGACAACGGGAACACAGGGGCTCAGGGACGAGCAGTACTTC
D: TRBD1
size: NA
J: TRBJ2-7
V: TRBV30

CDR3: CASSPAGREDHEQYF
DNA: TGTGCCAGCTCACCGGCGGGCAGGGAGGACCACGAGCAGTACTTC
D: NA
size: NA
J: TRBJ2-7
V: TRBV18

CDR3: CASSWQGAGTEAFF
DNA: TGTGCCAGCAGCTGGCAGGGGGCTGGCACTGAAGCTTTCTTT
D: TRBD1
size: NA
J: TRBJ1-1
V: TRBV11-2

CDR3: CASSSGTTGKWYEQYF
DNA: TGTGCCAGCAGCTCCGGTACGACAGGGAAGTGGTACGAGCAGTACTTC
D: TRBD1
size: NA
J: TRBJ2-7
V: TRBV11-2

CDR3: CASSASSGNTIYF
DNA: TGTGCCAGCAGTGCCAGCTCCGGAAACACCATATATTTT
D: NA
size: once
J: TRBJ1-3
V: TRBV2

CDR3: CASRGLGDNQPQHF
DNA: TGTGCCAGCAGGGGGCTGGGCGATAATCAGCCCCAGCATTTT
D: NA
size: NA
J: TRBJ1-5
V: TRBV27

CDR3: CASSLAGSGPYEQYF
DNA: TGTGCCAGCAGCTTGGCCGGGAGCGGACCCTACGAGCAGTACTTC
D: NA
size: NA
J: TRBJ2-7
V: TRBV5-4

CDR3: CASSSYRGNTIYF
DNA: TGTGCCAGCAGCTCATACAGGGGAAACACCATATATTTT
D: NA
size: NA
J: TRBJ1-3
V: TRBV11-2

CDR3: CASSQGWKEGETQYF
DNA: TGCGCCAGCAGCCAAGGATGGAAGGAGGGAGAGACCCAGTACTTC
D: NA
size: NA
J: TRBJ2-5
V: TRBV4-1

CDR3: CASSFTGGYGYTF
DNA: TGTGCCAGTAGTTTTACAGGGGGCTATGGCTACACCTTC
D: TRBD1
size: NA
J: TRBJ1-2
V: TRBV19

CDR3: CSIRAGQGLAQYF
DNA: TGCAGCATACGAGCGGGGCAGGGGTTGGCCCAGTACTTC
D: NA
size: many
J: TRBJ2-5
V: TRBV29-1

CDR3: CASSDRRENEQFF
DNA: TGTGCCAGCAGCGACCGGCGGGAGAATGAGCAGTTCTTC
D: TRBD2
size: NA
J: TRBJ2-1
V: TRBV7-8

CDR3: CASSEGLASPLHF
DNA: TGTGCCAGCAGCGAGGGACTGGCTTCACCCCTCCACTTT
D: NA
size: few
J: TRBJ1-6
V: TRBV9

CDR3: CSVEERAGGQFF
DNA: TGCAGCGTTGAAGAGCGAGCGGGGGGGCAGTTCTTC
D: TRBD2
size: few
J: TRBJ2-1
V: TRBV29-1

CDR3: CASSLRTSGTDTQYF
DNA: TGTGCCAGCAGCTTGAGGACTAGCGGCACAGATACGCAGTATTTT
D: TRBD2
size: many
J: TRBJ2-3
V: TRBV5-4

CDR3: CASSSPGLAATDTQYF
DNA: TGTGCCAGCAGCTCCCCTGGACTAGCGGCCACAGATACGCAGTATTTT
D: TRBD2
size: NA
J: TRBJ2-3
V: TRBV5-4

CDR3: CASSVSGATGEAFF
DNA: TGTGCCAGCAGCGTTAGTGGCGCAACAGGGGAAGCTTTCTTT
D: NA
size: many
J: TRBJ1-1
V: TRBV11-3

CDR3: CASSLSGAEKLFF
DNA: TGTGCCAGCAGTTTATCGGGGGCGGAAAAACTGTTTTTT
D: NA
size: NA
J: TRBJ1-4
V: TRBV28

CDR3: CAWSDRGRGGNQPQHF
DNA: TGTGCCTGGAGTGACAGGGGGCGGGGAGGCAATCAGCCCCAGCATTTT
D: TRBD1
size: NA
J: TRBJ1-5
V: TRBV30

CDR3: CASSGGRYGYTF
DNA: TGTGCCAGCAGTGGCGGACGCTATGGCTACACCTTC
D: NA
size: NA
J: TRBJ1-2
V: TRBV25-1

CDR3: CAISESGGAYNEQFF
DNA: TGTGCCATCAGTGAAAGCGGGGGGGCTTACAATGAGCAGTTCTTC
D: TRBD2
size: NA
J: TRBJ2-1
V: TRBV10-3

CDR3: CASRLTGTGGNEQYF
DNA: TGTGCCAGCAGGTTGACCGGGACAGGGGGTAACGAGCAGTACTTC
D: TRBD1
size: NA
J: TRBJ2-7
V: TRBV6-5

CDR3: CASSVGDWNTGELFF
DNA: TGTGCCAGCAGCGTAGGTGACTGGAACACCGGGGAGCTGTTTTTT
D: NA
size: NA
J: TRBJ2-2
V: TRBV9

CDR3: CASSPPLDSSHYGYTF
DNA: TGTGCCAGCAGTCCCCCTCTGGACAGCAGTCACTATGGCTACACCTTC
D: NA
size: NA
J: TRBJ1-2
V: TRBV28

CDR3: CASSQDVLGFPSGAYEQYF
DNA: TGCGCCAGCAGCCAAGATGTGCTCGGATTCCCTTCGGGGGCCTACGAGCAGTACTTC
D: NA
size: NA
J: TRBJ2-7
V: TRBV4-1

CDR3: CASSHQGGGNTIYF
DNA: TGTGCCAGCAGCCACCAGGGAGGCGGAAACACCATATATTTT
D: NA
size: NA
J: TRBJ1-3
V: TRBV11-2

CDR3: CASSERGAYSPLHF
DNA: TGTGCCAGCAGCGAGAGGGGCGCCTATTCACCCCTCCACTTT
D: NA
size: NA
J: TRBJ1-6
V: TRBV7-2

CDR3: CASSQGWAAYEQYF
DNA: TGCGCCAGCAGCCAAGGGTGGGCAGCCTACGAGCAGTACTTC
D: NA
size: NA
J: TRBJ2-7
V: TRBV4-1

CDR3: CSVHPDSSYNEQFF
DNA: TGCAGCGTGCACCCAGACAGCTCCTACAATGAGCAGTTCTTC
D: NA
size: NA
J: TRBJ2-1
V: TRBV29-1

CDR3: CASSSYAGQAEEQFF
DNA: TGTGCCAGCAGCTCATATGCGGGACAGGCGGAGGAGCAGTTCTTC
D: TRBD1
size: NA
J: TRBJ2-1
V: TRBV7-9

CDR3: CASRGDSGNYGYTF
DNA: TGTGCCAGCAGGGGGGACAGTGGTAACTATGGCTACACCTTC
D: TRBD1
size: NA
J: TRBJ1-2
V: TRBV2

CDR3: CASSADRGVGNQPQHF
DNA: TGTGCCAGCAGCGCGGACAGGGGCGTAGGCAATCAGCCCCAGCATTTT
D: TRBD1
size: NA
J: TRBJ1-5
V: TRBV5-6

CDR3: CASSPWVGRTDTQYF
DNA: TGTGCCAGCAGCCCGTGGGTGGGACGCACAGATACGCAGTATTTT
D: NA
size: NA
J: TRBJ2-3
V: TRBV6-4

CDR3: CASSPAGGLSNYGYTF
DNA: TGTGCCAGCAGTCCGGCAGGGGGCCTTTCTAACTATGGCTACACCTTC
D: TRBD1
size: NA
J: TRBJ1-2
V: TRBV28

CDR3: CASSISVPGNEKLFF
DNA: TGTGCCAGCAGTATATCGGTTCCAGGGAATGAAAAACTGTTTTTT
D: NA
size: NA
J: TRBJ1-4
V: TRBV5-4

CDR3: CASSSRTSGDEFF
DNA: TGTGCCAGCAGCTCCCGGACTAGCGGAGACGAGTTTTTT
D: TRBD2
size: NA
J: TRBJ2-2
V: TRBV7-8

CDR3: CASSQSGTSSNEQFF
DNA: TGCGCCAGCAGTCAGTCCGGGACTAGTTCCAATGAGCAGTTCTTC
D: TRBD2
size: few
J: TRBJ2-1
V: TRBV5-1

CDR3: CASSLARTASYNEQFF
DNA: TGTGCCAGCAGCTTAGCAAGGACAGCCTCCTACAATGAGCAGTTCTTC
D: NA
size: NA
J: TRBJ2-1
V: TRBV7-2

CDR3: CASSEDSNTEAFF
DNA: TGTGCCAGCAGTGAAGACAGCAACACTGAAGCTTTCTTT
D: NA
size: NA
J: TRBJ1-1
V: TRBV6-1

CDR3: CASSYDRVGDTQYF
DNA: TGCGCCAGCAGCTACGACAGGGTTGGGGATACGCAGTATTTT
D: TRBD1
size: few
J: TRBJ2-3
V: TRBV5-1

CDR3: CASSRLTGGSYEQYF
DNA: TGTGCCAGCTCGCGCTTGACAGGGGGAAGCTACGAGCAGTACTTC
D: TRBD1
size: NA
J: TRBJ2-7
V: TRBV18

CDR3: CSVDGDDLEQYF
DNA: TGCAGCGTGGACGGGGACGACCTCGAGCAGTACTTC
D: NA
size: NA
J: TRBJ2-7
V: TRBV29-1

CDR3: CASSPSGSGETQYF
DNA: TGTGCCAGCTCCCCTAGCGGGAGTGGTGAGACCCAGTACTTC
D: TRBD2
size: NA
J: TRBJ2-5
V: TRBV18

CDR3: CASSPLLAGLETQYF
DNA: TGCGCCAGCAGCCCCCTACTAGCGGGACTAGAGACCCAGTACTTC
D: TRBD2
size: NA
J: TRBJ2-5
V: TRBV4-1

CDR3: CASSPSSGRPEQFF
DNA: TGCGCCAGCAGCCCATCATCGGGGCGACCCGAGCAGTTCTTC
D: NA
size: once
J: TRBJ2-1
V: TRBV4-3

CDR3: CASSLAGTYFYNEQFF
DNA: TGTGCCAGCAGCTTGGCAGGGACTTATTTCTACAATGAGCAGTTCTTC
D: NA
size: NA
J: TRBJ2-1
V: TRBV5-6